The next 5 T cell receptor beta chains were all read from a single sample in a study of spatial heterogeneity in lung cancer. Time point specified: sample taken at primary tumor resection. No cell sorting; template was whole RNA from tumor, lung tissue or PBMC. Using its own MiXCR run on the 5' RACE reads, TCRdb lists one record per CDR3 protein. The sample lists more than 45,000 distinct CDR3 sequences, over 4.5% occurring once. The sample here was PBMCs, taken at surgery. The receptors were sampled from a male donor with early-stage non-small cell lung cancer.

This clonotype was seen only a few times. The V call is TRBV30, the J call TRBJ1-2; D might be TRBD1 (5 bases). The germline V and J ends were trimmed by 5 bases and 8 bases, with 12 bases remaining between them. CDR1 and CDR2 (germline): GTSNPN, SVGIG (reference sequence). The CDR3 has 11 residues. The CDR3 reads CAWLFGTGYTF. Written as DNA, the CDR3 is TGTGCCTGGCTCTTTGGGACGGGCTACACCTTC.

This clonotype has at least ten counts. The chain is built from TRBV15 and TRBJ2-1, with 11 bases fitting TRBD2. Germline CDR1 and CDR2: LNHNV and YYDKDF (reference sequence). V lost 3 bases and J lost 4; bases outside the gene matches: 2. This CDR3 comprises 15 residues. The CDR3 sequence: CATSSLAGGYNEQFF. In nucleotides, the CDR3 is TGTGCCACCAGCAGCTTAGCGGGAGGGTACAATGAGCAGTTCTTC.

The V and J genes are TRBV6-1 and TRBJ2-1; 9 bases are a match to TRBD1. V dropped 6 bases and J dropped 6; count of bases not matched to a gene: 9. Germline CDR1 is MNHNS and CDR2 is SASEGT. The CDR3 contains 15 residues. This chain's CDR3 is CASSTGTGMSNEQFF. The CDR3 coding sequence is TGTGCCAGCAGCACCGGGACAGGGATGTCCAATGAGCAGTTCTTC.

Many counts were recorded for this clonotype. V gene TRBV27 combines with J gene TRBJ2-1, with 10 bases fitting TRBD2. J gave up 7 bases and V 3 bases, and 6 bases lay outside the gene matches. There are 15 residues in the CDR3. Germline values: CDR1 MNHEY, CDR2 SMNVEV (reference sequence). The CDR3 DNA reads as TGTGCCAGCAGTTTGATCCCTAGCGGGAGTAATGAGCAGTTCTTC. Residues: CASSLIPSGSNEQFF.

This rearrangement joins TRBV29-1 to TRBJ2-7, with 7 bases matching TRBD2. CDR3 length: 13 residues. Germline loops: CDR1 SQVTM, CDR2 ANQGSEA. Trimming at V came to 8 bases and at J to 4 bases, leaving 11 bases not matched to a gene. CDR3 nucleotide sequence: TGCAGCTCGCAGGGTGAGCGGGATTACGAGCAGTACTTC. Translated: CSSQGERDYEQYF.